Following are 14 T cell receptor beta chains from one sample sequenced in a study of shared clonotypes between healthy human individuals (TCRdb year 2020). Library prep was done by the immunoSEQ multiplex PCR assay. TCRdb obtained this table from immuneACCESS and retained in-frame rearrangements with V and J assigned. These tables miss some clones; where compared with another copy, unresolved V genes account for less than half of the shortfall, and the remainder is unexplained. A total of about 330,000 clones appear in this sample, 74% of them only once. 10% of the sample belongs to the ten largest clones. Sequenced material: memory CD4+ T cells sorted from blood. The sample's cell subset or site label is to be understood as: CD45RA-negative fraction. The receptors stem from a man aged 30 to 45 in good health.

This chain connects TRBV19 to TRBJ1-5; weak D call: TRBD1 (6 bases). Germline values: CDR1 LNHDA, CDR2 SQIVND (reference sequence). V gave up 3 bases and J gave up 2 bases, with 11 bases separating them. The CDR3 has 15 residues. The CDR3 spells CASSMGAGGNQPQHF. As DNA, the CDR3 is TGTGCCAGTAGTATGGGGGCAGGGGGCAATCAGCCCCAGCATTTT.

The gene calls are TRBV2 and TRBJ1-5, with a weak D call TRBD1 (6 bases). Trimming removed 6 bases from V and 4 bases from J, with 10 bases in between. The CDR3 is 13 amino acids. CDR1 is SNHLY and CDR2 is FYNNEI in the germline V gene. CDR3 loop: CASRDRRNQPQHF. The CDR3 DNA reads as TGTGCCAGCAGGGACAGACGGAATCAGCCCCAGCATTTT.

V gene TRBV18 combines with J gene TRBJ2-5; a weak D match, TRBD2 (5 bases). V was clipped by 4 bases and J by 5 bases, with 8 bases between them. Germline V gene data show CDR1 as KGHSH and CDR2 as LQKENI. The CDR3 runs to 12 residues. CDR3: CASSQGDETQYF. The CDR3 coding sequence is TGTGCCAGCTCACAGGGAGATGAGACCCAGTACTTC.

This clone appeared a few times. The J gene is TRBJ1-3, the V gene TRBV9; 8 nucleotides align to TRBD1. V gave up 0 bases and J gave up 0 bases; unmatched junction bases: 8. The CDR3 is 18 amino acids. Per the germline V gene, CDR1 is SGDLS and CDR2 is YYNGEE. This chain's CDR3 is CASSVGGGQGLSGNTIYF. In DNA, the CDR3 is TGTGCCAGCAGCGTAGGAGGCGGACAGGGACTCTCTGGAAACACCATATATTTT.

The rearrangement uses TRBV10-3 and TRBJ2-4; no firm D call. V lost 1 base to trimming and J lost 4 bases, with 8 bases between them. This CDR3 is built from 14 residues. The germline gives CDR1 ENHRY, CDR2 SYGVKD. CDR3 sequence: CAISEFVQKNIQYF. CDR3 in DNA: TGTGCCATCAGTGAGTTTGTGCAAAAAAACATTCAGTACTTC.

V is TRBV5-1 and J is TRBJ1-1; D is ambiguous. The germline CDR1 and CDR2 sequences are SGHRS and YFSETQ. The ends were cut back, 4 bases at V and 5 bases at J, with 18 bases in the middle. The CDR3 consists of 15 residues. The CDR3 DNA sequence: TGCGCCAGCAGCCTCCTAGGAGTATTGGCGACTGAAGCTTTCTTT. Its translation: CASSLLGVLATEAFF.

The chain links TRBV4-2 to TRBJ2-6; the D gene is possibly TRBD1 (5 bases). The length of the CDR3 is 16 residues. V lost 6 bases to trimming and J lost 2 bases, with 14 bases between them. Germline V gives CDR1 LGHNA, CDR2 YNFKEQ. The CDR3 bases are TGTGCCAGCAGGGGCATGTGGGGCGCTGGGGCCAACGTCCTGACTTTC. This gives the protein CASRGMWGAGANVLTF.

The chain joins TRBV5-1 to TRBJ2-7; D remains unclear. From germline, CDR1 is SGHRS and CDR2 YFSETQ. The CDR3 runs to 12 residues. Trimming took 2 bases from V and 3 from J, leaving 6 bases between them. This CDR3 is CASSFDFYEQYF. The CDR3 nucleotides are TGCGCCAGCAGCTTCGACTTCTACGAGCAGTACTTC.

This clone was found a few times. The genes are TRBV7-2 and TRBJ2-7, with TRBD2 identical over 8 bases. The CDR3 runs 13 residues. The V and J ends lost 2 bases and 7 bases, in that order; junction bases with no gene match: 4. Germline V CDR1 and CDR2: SGHTA, FQGNSA. The CDR3 DNA reads as TGTGCCAGCAGCTTAAGACTAGCGAGTGAGCAGTACTTC. Translation: CASSLRLASEQYF.

The chain joins TRBV11-2 to TRBJ2-7; D assignment may be TRBD1 or TRBD2 (6 bases each). Germline CDR1 and CDR2: SGHAT and FQNNGV. Between the trimmed V and J ends, which lost 2 bases and 7 bases, there was a span of 18 bases. This CDR3 is built from 15 residues. The DNA for the CDR3 is TGTGCCAGCAGCTTAATCCGGGGGCAGACCCTTGAGCAGTACTTC. This sequence encodes CASSLIRGQTLEQYF.

The V and J genes are TRBV5-5 and TRBJ2-3, with 12 positions matching TRBD2. Trimming at V came to 7 bases and at J to 3 bases, leaving 12 bases not matched to a gene. The CDR3 is 17 amino acids. CDR1 is SGHKS, CDR2 YYEKEE, per germline (reference sequence). CDR3 sequence reads: CASGSLAGGPGTDTQYF. In nucleotides, the CDR3 is TGTGCCAGCGGATCTCTAGCGGGAGGGCCGGGGACAGATACGCAGTATTTT.

The chain uses TRBV9 and TRBJ1-1, with unresolved D. Germline CDR1 SGDLS, CDR2 YYNGEE. The V and J ends lost 4 bases and 3 bases respectively, with 10 bases between them. CDR3 size: 13 residues. CDR3 in amino acids: CASSPSLDTEAFF. For the CDR3, the DNA is TGTGCCAGCAGCCCATCCCTAGACACTGAAGCTTTCTTT.

This chain joins TRBV5-1 and TRBJ1-2, with 7 bases aligning to TRBD1. CDR1 and CDR2 from the germline V gene are SGHRS and YFSETQ. J gave up 4 bases and V 5 bases, and 8 bases lay outside the gene matches. The CDR3 consists of 14 residues. As DNA, the CDR3 is TGCGCCAGCAGGCCTCGACAGGGTACCTATGGCTACACCTTC. This translates into CASRPRQGTYGYTF.

This clone was observed a few times. The chain recombines TRBV12-5 with TRBJ2-3, with TRBD1 identical over 7 bases. V trimming: 5 bases; J trimming: 6 bases; junction bases outside the gene matches: 11. The CDR3 runs to 15 residues. In germline, CDR1 is LGHNT, CDR2 FRNRAP. The CDR3 reads CASGPGTALSDTQYF. DNA for the CDR3: TGTGCTAGTGGTCCGGGGACAGCCCTTTCCGATACGCAGTATTTT.